The clone carrying this T cell receptor beta chain turned up a few times. Its target is unknown. Germline and genes: mouse. The CDR3 is cut off 4 residues early in the read; its end comes from the germline J gene. cDNA serving as the sequencing template came from extracted, reverse transcribed RNA. Profiled with immunoSEQ multiplex PCR; TCRdb holds only in-frame clones, not every one. The sample was found to contain under 350,000 clones, and every one recurs. A panel of CD4, CD8alpha, NKG2D, NKG2ACE and other markers served to sort pooled cutaneous lymph node cells. This sample was included in a study of CD8+ T cells in alopecia areata. Study details: The graft donors were 6-12-month-old C3H/HeJ mice with spontaneous alopecia, and their skin went to 7-10-week-old female C3H/HeJ mice.

Study findings and constraints: Alphabeta T cells residing in normal skin are also sequenced in scalp samples.

This CDR3 has 15 amino acids. The germline CDR1 and CDR2 sequences are LGHNA and YNLKQL (reference sequence). Between the trimmed V and J ends, which lost 0 bases and 3 bases, there was a span of 10 bases. The source is a C3H/HeJ mouse with alopecia areata. The strain is characterized by the MHC haplotype H2-k. The rearrangement joins TRBV5 to TRBJ2-5; perhaps TRBD1 as D (6 bases). The sample consisted of CD4+ T cells sorted from a lymph node. CDR3 region: CASSQDRGQQDTQYF. The CDR3 bases that were read are TGTGCCAGCAGCCAAGATAGGGGACAACAAGAC.